These T cell receptor beta chains were read from a single sample in a study of T cell repertoires in cytomegalovirus infection. MiXCR, run by TCRdb on the reads, gives a single entry per CDR3 protein. The data contain approximately 260,000 distinct CDR3 sequences, around 20% of them singletons. Their antigen targets remain unknown. Here the sequenced sample was cultured PBMCs, taken from culture after CMV antigen stimulation. The receptors stem from a human donor in good health (CMV status not recorded). Some clones in this sample may be carry-over from other donors' samples. Each CDR3 is given with its conserved first and last residue. D genes are given only for firm matches. Not all rows give a size; the values are once, few, many and, for expanded clones, a class.

v_gene	j_gene	len	d_gene	abundance	CDR3aa	CDR3nt
TRBV5-1	TRBJ1-1	19	TRBD1	few	CASSLKVGTGGALDTEAFF	TGCGCCAGCAGCTTGAAGGTGGGGACAGGGGGCGCATTGGACACTGAAGCTTTCTTT
TRBV9	TRBJ1-2	14	TRBD1	.	CASGGQGLGYGYTF	TGTGCCAGCGGGGGACAGGGGCTGGGCTATGGCTACACCTTC
TRBV15	TRBJ2-1	17	TRBD2	.	CATSRDRGGRSYNEQFF	TGTGCCACCAGCAGAGATCGTGGCGGGAGGTCCTACAATGAGCAGTTCTTC
TRBV6-5	TRBJ1-2	13	TRBD1	.	CASSYWTGAGYTF	TGTGCCAGCAGTTACTGGACAGGGGCCGGCTACACCTTC
TRBV11-2	TRBJ2-7	15	.	.	CASSLDLGPTYEQYF	TGTGCCAGCAGCTTAGATTTGGGGCCAACCTACGAGCAGTACTTC
TRBV6-2/TRBV6-3	TRBJ1-1	16	TRBD1	.	CASSYARTGRNTEAFF	TGTGCCAGCAGTTACGCCCGGACAGGGAGGAACACTGAAGCTTTCTTT
TRBV7-6	TRBJ1-2	16	TRBD1	.	CASSLGAGQDGYGYTF	TGTGCCAGCAGCTTAGGCGCGGGACAGGACGGATATGGCTACACCTTC
TRBV7-8	TRBJ2-1	18	TRBD2	many	CASSLHSRSSGRARPPFF	TGTGCCAGCAGCTTACATAGTCGGTCTAGCGGGAGGGCCCGTCCGCCGTTCTTC
TRBV7-9	TRBJ1-2	15	.	few	CASSLATGWGYGYTF	TGTGCCAGCAGCTTAGCCACAGGGTGGGGCTATGGCTACACCTTC
TRBV7-4	TRBJ1-1	13	.	.	CASSRARAAEAFF	TGTGCCAGCAGCCGCGCCCGGGCGGCTGAAGCTTTCTTT